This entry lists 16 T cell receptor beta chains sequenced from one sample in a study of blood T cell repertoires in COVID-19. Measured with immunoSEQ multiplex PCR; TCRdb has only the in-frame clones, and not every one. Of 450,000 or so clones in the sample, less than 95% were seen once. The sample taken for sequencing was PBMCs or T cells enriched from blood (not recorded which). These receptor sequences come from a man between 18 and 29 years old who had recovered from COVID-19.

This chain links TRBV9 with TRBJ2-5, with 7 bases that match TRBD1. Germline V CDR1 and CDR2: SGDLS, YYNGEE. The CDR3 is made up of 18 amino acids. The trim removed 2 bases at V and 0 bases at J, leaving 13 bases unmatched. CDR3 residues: CASSVGRGGRLYQETQYF. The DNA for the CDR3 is TGTGCCAGCAGCGTCGGCAGAGGGGGCCGACTGTACCAAGAGACCCAGTACTTC.

CDR3 residues: CASSQDSSKIGTGGSPLHF. CDR3 DNA: TGCGCCAGCAGCCAAGACTCGAGTAAGATCGGGACAGGGGGATCACCCCTCCACTTT. J is TRBJ1-6 and V is TRBV4-1; the match to TRBD1 covers 11 bases. The ends lost 0 bases at V and 10 bases at J; junction bases unmatched: 14. The germline gives CDR1 MGHRA, CDR2 YSYEKL. There are 19 residues in the CDR3.

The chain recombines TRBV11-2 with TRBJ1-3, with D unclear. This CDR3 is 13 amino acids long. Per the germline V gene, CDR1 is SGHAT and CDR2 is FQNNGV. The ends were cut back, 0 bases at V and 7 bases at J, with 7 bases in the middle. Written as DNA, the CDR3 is TGTGCCAGCAGCTTAGAGGTCGGGAACACCATATATTTT. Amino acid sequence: CASSLEVGNTIYF.

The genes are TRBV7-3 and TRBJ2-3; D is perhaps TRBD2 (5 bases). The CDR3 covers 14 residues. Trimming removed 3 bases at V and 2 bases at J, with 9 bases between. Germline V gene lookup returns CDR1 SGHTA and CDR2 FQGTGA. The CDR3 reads CASSLGSTTDTQYF. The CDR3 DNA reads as TGTGCCAGCAGCTTGGGGAGTACCACAGATACGCAGTATTTT.

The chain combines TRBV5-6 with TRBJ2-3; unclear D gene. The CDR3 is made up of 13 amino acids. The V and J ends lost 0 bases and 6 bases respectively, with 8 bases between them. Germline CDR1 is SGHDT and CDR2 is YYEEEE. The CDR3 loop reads CASSLAEVDTQYF. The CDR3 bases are TGTGCCAGCAGCTTGGCCGAGGTGGATACGCAGTATTTT.

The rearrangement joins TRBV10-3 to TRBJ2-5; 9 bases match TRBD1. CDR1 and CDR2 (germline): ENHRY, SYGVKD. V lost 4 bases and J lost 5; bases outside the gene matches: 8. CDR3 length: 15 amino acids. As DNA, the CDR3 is TGTGCCATCAGTGGTGGGACAGGGAGTAGGGAGACCCAGTACTTC. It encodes CAISGGTGSRETQYF.

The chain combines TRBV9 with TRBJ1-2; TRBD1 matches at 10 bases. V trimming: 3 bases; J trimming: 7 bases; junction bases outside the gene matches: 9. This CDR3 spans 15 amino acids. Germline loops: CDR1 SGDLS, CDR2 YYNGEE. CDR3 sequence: CASSADRGRGSGYTF. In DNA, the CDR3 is TGTGCCAGCAGCGCCGACAGGGGGCGCGGCTCTGGCTACACCTTC.

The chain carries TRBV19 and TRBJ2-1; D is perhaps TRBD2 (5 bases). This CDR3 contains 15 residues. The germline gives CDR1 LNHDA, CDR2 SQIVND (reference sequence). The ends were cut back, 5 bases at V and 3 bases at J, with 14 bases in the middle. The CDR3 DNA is TGTGCCAGTAGTGTCAAGCGGCTCCTCTACAATGAGCAGTTCTTC. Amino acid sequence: CASSVKRLLYNEQFF.

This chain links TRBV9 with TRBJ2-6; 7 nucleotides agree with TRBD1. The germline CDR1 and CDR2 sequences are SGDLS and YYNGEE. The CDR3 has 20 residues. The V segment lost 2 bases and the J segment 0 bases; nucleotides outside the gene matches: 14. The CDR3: CASSVRHSRDRSSGANVLTF. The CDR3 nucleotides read TGTGCCAGCAGCGTGAGACACAGTCGGGACAGAAGCTCTGGGGCCAACGTCCTGACTTTC. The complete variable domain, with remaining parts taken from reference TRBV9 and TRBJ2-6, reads DSGVTQTPKHLITATGQRVTLRCSPRSGDLSVYWYQQSLDQGLQFLIQYYNGEERAKGNILERFSAQQFPDLHSELNLSSLELGDSALYFCASSVRHSRDRSSGANVLTFGAGSRLTVL.

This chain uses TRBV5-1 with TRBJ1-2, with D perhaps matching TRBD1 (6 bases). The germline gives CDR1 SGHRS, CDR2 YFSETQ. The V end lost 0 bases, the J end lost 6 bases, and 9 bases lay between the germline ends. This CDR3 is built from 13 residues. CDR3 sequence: CASSLAGADGYTF. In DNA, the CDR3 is TGCGCCAGCAGCTTGGCAGGGGCCGATGGCTACACCTTC.

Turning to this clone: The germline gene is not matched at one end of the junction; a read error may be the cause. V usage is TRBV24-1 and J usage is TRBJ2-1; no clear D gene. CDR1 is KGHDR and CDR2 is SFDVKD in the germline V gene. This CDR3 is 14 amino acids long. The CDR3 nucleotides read TGTGCCACGAGTGGGTCTGGCACCTACAATGAGCAGTTCTTC. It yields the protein CATSGSGTYNEQFF.

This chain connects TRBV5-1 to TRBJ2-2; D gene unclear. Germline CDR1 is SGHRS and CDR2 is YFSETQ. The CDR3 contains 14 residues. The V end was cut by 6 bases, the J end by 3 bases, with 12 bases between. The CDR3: CASTWVQDTGELFF. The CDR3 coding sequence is TGCGCCAGCACGTGGGTGCAGGACACCGGGGAGCTGTTTTTT.

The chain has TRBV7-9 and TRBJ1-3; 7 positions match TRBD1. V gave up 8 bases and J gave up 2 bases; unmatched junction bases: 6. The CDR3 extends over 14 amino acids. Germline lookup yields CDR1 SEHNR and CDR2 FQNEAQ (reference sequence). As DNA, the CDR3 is TGTGCCAGCGGTCAGGGGGGTCCTGGAAACACCATATATTTT. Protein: CASGQGGPGNTIYF.

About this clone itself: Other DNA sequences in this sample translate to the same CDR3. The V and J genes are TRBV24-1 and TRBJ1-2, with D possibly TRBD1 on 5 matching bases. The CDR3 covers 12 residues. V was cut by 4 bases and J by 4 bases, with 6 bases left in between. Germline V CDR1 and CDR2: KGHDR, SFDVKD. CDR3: CATSDGGYGYTF. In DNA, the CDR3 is TGTGCCACCAGTGACGGGGGCTATGGCTACACCTTC.

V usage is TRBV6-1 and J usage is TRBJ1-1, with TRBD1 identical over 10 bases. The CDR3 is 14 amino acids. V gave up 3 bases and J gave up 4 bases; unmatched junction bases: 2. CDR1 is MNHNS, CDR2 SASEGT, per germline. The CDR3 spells CASSERTGGTEAFF. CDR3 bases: TGTGCCAGCAGTGAGAGGACAGGGGGCACTGAAGCTTTCTTT.

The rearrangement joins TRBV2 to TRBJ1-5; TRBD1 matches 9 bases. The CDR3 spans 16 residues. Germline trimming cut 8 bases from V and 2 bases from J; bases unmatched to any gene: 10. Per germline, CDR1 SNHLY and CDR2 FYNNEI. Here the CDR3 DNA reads TGTGCCAGCTCAAACCCGGGACAGGGAGGCAATCAGCCCCAGCATTTT. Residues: CASSNPGQGGNQPQHF.